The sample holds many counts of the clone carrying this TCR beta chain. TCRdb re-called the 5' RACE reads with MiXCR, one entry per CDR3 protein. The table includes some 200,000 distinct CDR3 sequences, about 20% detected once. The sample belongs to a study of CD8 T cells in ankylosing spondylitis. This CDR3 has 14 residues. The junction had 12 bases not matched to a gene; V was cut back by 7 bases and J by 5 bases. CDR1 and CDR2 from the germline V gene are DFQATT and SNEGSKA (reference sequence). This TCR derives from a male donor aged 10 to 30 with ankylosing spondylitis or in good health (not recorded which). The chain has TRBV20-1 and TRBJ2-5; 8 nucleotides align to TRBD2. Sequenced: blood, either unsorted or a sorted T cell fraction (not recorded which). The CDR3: CSVPEAGRAETQYF. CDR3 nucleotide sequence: TGCAGTGTCCCCGAGGCCGGGAGGGCGGAGACCCAGTACTTC.